One sample yielded the 13 T cell receptor beta chains listed below, sequenced in a study of control samples from healthy donors and cancer patients. Some clones are missing from TCRdb's copy, which holds only in-frame ones; the method was immunoSEQ multiplex PCR. The data hold 80,000 to 100,000 clones, with 79% observed a single time. Sample: blood. The receptors were gathered from a woman aged 25-40 years in good health.

This clone was counted a few times. The chain combines TRBV24-1 with TRBJ2-6; D perhaps matches TRBD1 (5 bases). The CDR3 length is 19 residues. Germline V gives CDR1 KGHDR, CDR2 SFDVKD. Trimming cost V 4 bases and J 1 base, with 19 bases left between them. CDR3: CATSDHGQGRLSGANVLTF. DNA of the CDR3: TGTGCCACCAGTGACCACGGACAAGGCCGCCTGTCTGGGGCCAACGTCCTGACTTTC.

The V call is TRBV2, the J call TRBJ2-4, with 9 bases fitting TRBD1. The CDR3 consists of 12 residues. Germline V gene data show CDR1 as SNHLY and CDR2 as FYNNEI. The J segment lost 7 bases and the V segment lost 8 bases, leaving 3 bases of the junction unmatched. The CDR3 nucleotides read TGTGCCAGCCAGACAGGGGGGAACATTCAGTACTTC. Translated: CASQTGGNIQYF.

As for this clone: Compared with germline, one end of the junction differs, possibly owing to a read error. The V gene is TRBV7-7, the J gene TRBJ2-2; D possibly corresponds to TRBD1 (5 bases). Germline-derived CDR1 and CDR2 are SSHAT and FNYEAQ (reference sequence). The length of the CDR3 is 16 residues. The DNA of the CDR3 is TGTGCTAGCAGCTTCGGTACAGGCTGGAACACCGGGGAGCTGTTTTTT. Protein: CASSFGTGWNTGELFF.

The V call is TRBV11-2, the J call TRBJ2-2; tentative D call: TRBD2 (6 bases). Trimming shortened V by 5 bases and J by 3 bases, and 19 bases separated the two germline ends. This CDR3 is 17 amino acids long. The germline V gene has CDR1 SGHAT and CDR2 FQNNGV. CDR3 region: CASSPRRLEGDTGELFF. DNA for the CDR3: TGTGCCAGCAGCCCAAGGCGACTAGAAGGGGACACCGGGGAGCTGTTTTTT. Filled out from reference TRBV11-2 and TRBJ2-2, the complete variable domain reads EAGVAQSPRYKIIEKRQSVAFWCNPISGHATLYWYQQILGQGPKLLIQFQNNGVVDDSQLPKDRFSAERLKGVDSTLKIQPAKLEDSAVYLCASSPRRLEGDTGELFFGEGSRLTVL.

The gene calls are TRBV4-2 and TRBJ2-3; 11 positions match TRBD2. The CDR3 loop spans 18 amino acids. The germline CDR1 and CDR2 sequences are LGHNA and YNFKEQ. V dropped 1 base and J dropped 4; count of bases not matched to a gene: 10. The CDR3 DNA follows: TGTGCCAGCAGCCAAGTCGGAATAGCGGGGGGGCGGGCAGATACGCAGTATTTT. Its translation: CASSQVGIAGGRADTQYF.

This chain joins TRBV15 and TRBJ1-4, with unresolved D. Trimming cost V 1 base and J 0 bases, with 9 bases left between them. CDR1 LNHNV and CDR2 YYDKDF come from the germline V gene (reference sequence). This CDR3 comprises 16 residues. This CDR3 reads CATSRASPATNEKLFF. As DNA, the CDR3 is TGTGCCACCAGCAGAGCCTCTCCTGCAACTAATGAAAAACTGTTTTTT.

This clone has just a few counts. The V call is TRBV7-9, the J call TRBJ1-2, with TRBD1 as a possible D gene (5 bases). This CDR3 contains 13 residues. Germline V CDR1 and CDR2: SEHNR, FQNEAQ (reference sequence). Trimming took 0 bases from V and 6 from J, leaving 8 bases between them. The chain's CDR3 is CASSLASGHGYTF. Here the CDR3 DNA reads TGTGCCAGCAGCTTAGCGTCGGGGCATGGCTACACCTTC.

The chain carries TRBV11-2 and TRBJ1-1; no clear D. Trimming pared 6 bases from V and 0 bases from J, leaving 8 bases between. Germline V gene data show CDR1 as SGHAT and CDR2 as FQNNGV. The CDR3 totals 13 residues. CDR3 sequence: CASRYAMNTEAFF. The DNA for the CDR3 is TGTGCCAGCAGGTATGCGATGAACACTGAAGCTTTCTTT. Variable domain in full (rest from reference TRBV11-2 and TRBJ1-1): EAGVAQSPRYKIIEKRQSVAFWCNPISGHATLYWYQQILGQGPKLLIQFQNNGVVDDSQLPKDRFSAERLKGVDSTLKIQPAKLEDSAVYLCASRYAMNTEAFFGQGTRLTVV.

The chain combines TRBV27 with TRBJ2-7, with no clear D. Germline V gene sequence: CDR1 MNHEY, CDR2 SMNVEV (reference sequence). Trimming took 0 bases from V and 0 from J, leaving 3 bases between them. The CDR3 contains 13 residues. CDR3 DNA: TGTGCCAGCAGTTTATCCCCCTCCTACGAGCAGTACTTC. Encoded protein: CASSLSPSYEQYF.

The count of this clone is one. The chain employs TRBV6-1 and TRBJ1-2; D gene unclear. Germline assignment: CDR1 MNHNS and CDR2 SASEGT. The CDR3 length is 12 residues. V dropped 2 bases and J dropped 8 bases, with 9 bases sitting between them. The CDR3: CASSESGSGYTF. Here the CDR3 DNA reads TGTGCCAGCAGTGAATCGGGGTCCGGCTACACCTTC.

The chain recombines TRBV6-5 with TRBJ1-5; D not resolved. Germline V gives CDR1 MNHEY, CDR2 SVGAGI. CDR3 size: 12 residues. V gave up 6 bases and J gave up 7 bases, with 10 bases separating them. The CDR3 DNA reads as TGTGCCAGCAGCGATTGGAGACAGCCCCAGCATTTT. Protein sequence: CASSDWRQPQHF.

The rearrangement links TRBV6-4 to TRBJ2-3; the D gene could be TRBD1 or TRBD2 (6 bases each). Germline V gene lookup returns CDR1 MRHNA and CDR2 SNTAGT. The length of the CDR3 is 13 residues. The V gene lost 4 bases and the J gene lost 2 bases, with 7 bases spanning the gap. CDR3 protein: CASSGGATDTQYF. Here the CDR3 DNA reads TGTGCCAGCAGTGGGGGGGCCACAGATACGCAGTATTTT.

The chain links TRBV5-1 to TRBJ2-7; D gene ambiguous. V was shortened by 0 bases and J by 3 bases, with 7 bases between the two germline ends. The germline CDR1 and CDR2 sequences are SGHRS and YFSETQ. CDR3 length: 13 residues. CDR3: CASSLGAGYEQYF. Written as DNA, the CDR3 is TGCGCCAGCAGCTTGGGAGCCGGCTACGAGCAGTACTTC.